These 22 T cell receptor beta chains were sequenced from one sample in a study of blood T cell repertoires in COVID-19. Produced via immunoSEQ multiplex PCR; TCRdb's table is partial and in-frame only. The sample includes about 45,000 clones, around 73% of them seen just once. Sequencing was carried out using peripheral blood. Receptors originate from a woman aged 70-85 years with acute or convalescent COVID-19.

The count of this clone is one. The chain joins TRBV30 to TRBJ1-2; D may be TRBD1 (5 bases). CDR1 and CDR2 from the germline V gene are GTSNPN and SVGIG (reference sequence). The CDR3 sequence is 12 residues long. V gave up 2 bases and J gave up 5 bases, with 9 bases separating them. In DNA form, the CDR3 reads TGTGCCTGGAGTTCGTCAGGGTATGGCTACACCTTC. Translated, it gives CAWSSSGYGYTF.

This clone was recorded only once. V gene TRBV27 combines with J gene TRBJ1-1; D might be TRBD1 (5 bases). The germline V gene encodes CDR1 MNHEY and CDR2 SMNVEV (reference sequence). The length of the CDR3 is 14 residues. The V and J ends lost 3 bases and 4 bases respectively, with 12 bases between them. The CDR3: CASSFSIGGTEAFF. CDR3 nucleotides: TGTGCCAGCAGTTTTTCCATCGGGGGCACTGAAGCTTTCTTT.

The chain has TRBV3-1 (or the pseudogene TRBV3-2) and TRBJ2-2; D unresolved. The CDR3 is made up of 13 amino acids. Germline CDR1 is LGHDT and CDR2 is YNNKEL (reference sequence). Trimming removed 1 base from V and 4 bases from J, with 4 bases in between. The CDR3 sequence is CASSQVATGELFF. The CDR3 nucleotides are TGTGCCAGCAGCCAAGTAGCCACCGGGGAGCTGTTTTTT.

The CDR3 is CASKFSRGTEAFF. The DNA of the CDR3 is TGTGCCAGCAAGTTTTCGCGGGGCACTGAAGCTTTCTTT. V and J are TRBV2 and TRBJ1-1; the D is unclear. Trimming cost V 7 bases and J 4 bases, with 13 bases left between them. In germline, CDR1 is SNHLY, CDR2 FYNNEI. The CDR3 sequence is 13 residues long.

The sample holds a few counts of this clone. This chain connects TRBV27 to TRBJ1-6, with D perhaps matching TRBD1 (5 bases). Trimming pared 6 bases from V and 9 bases from J, leaving 12 bases between. Germline V gene sequence: CDR1 MNHEY, CDR2 SMNVEV (reference sequence). The CDR3 consists of 13 residues. CDR3 sequence reads: CASRAGLSSPLHF. The CDR3 region has the DNA TGTGCCAGCAGAGCAGGGCTTAGTTCACCCCTCCACTTT.

The J gene is TRBJ1-2, the V gene TRBV28; D not resolved. Germline V gives CDR1 MDHEN, CDR2 SYDVKM. The CDR3 totals 15 residues. V dropped 5 bases and J dropped 8 bases, with 21 bases sitting between them. The CDR3 sequence is CASSPPTAGVRGYTF. CDR3 nucleotides: TGTGCCAGCAGTCCCCCTACGGCGGGCGTTAGGGGCTACACCTTC.

The V gene is TRBV19, the J gene TRBJ1-2, with D hard to call. Germline CDR1 reads LNHDA; CDR2 reads SQIVND (reference sequence). With 10 bases removed from V and 4 bases from J, the gap between germline ends came to 10 bases. This CDR3 has 11 residues. Here the CDR3 DNA reads TGTGCCACTCGGGTGGGCTATGGCTACACCTTC. It codes for CATRVGYGYTF. The full variable domain, rest sourced from reference TRBV19 and TRBJ1-2, is DGGITQSPKYLFRKEGQNVTLSCEQNLNHDAMYWYRQDPGQGLRLIYYSQIVNDFQKGDIAEGYSVSREKKESFPLTVTSAQKNPTAFYLCATRVGYGYTFGSGTRLTVV.

V gene TRBV19 combines with J gene TRBJ1-4; 10 bases match TRBD1. V gave up 7 bases and J gave up 6 bases; unmatched junction bases: 8. This CDR3 has 15 amino acids. The germline V gene encodes CDR1 LNHDA and CDR2 SQIVND (reference sequence). Here the CDR3 DNA reads TGTGCCAGTACCACAGGGACAGGGGTTGATGAAAAACTGTTTTTT. Its translation is CASTTGTGVDEKLFF.

The chain carries TRBV28 and TRBJ1-2, with 7 bases that match TRBD1. The CDR3 is 14 residues long. The junction had 6 bases not matched to a gene; V was cut back by 6 bases and J by 2 bases. Germline CDR1 is MDHEN and CDR2 is SYDVKM. The CDR3 sequence: CASRKGAGNYGYTF. CDR3 nucleotides: TGTGCCAGCAGGAAGGGGGCGGGAAACTATGGCTACACCTTC.

The J gene is TRBJ1-1, the V gene TRBV25-1, with D unresolved. Germline V gene lookup returns CDR1 MGHDK and CDR2 SYGVNS. The CDR3 has 15 amino acids. The V and J ends lost 1 base and 0 bases respectively, with 9 bases between them. CDR3 in amino acids: CASSELGGMNTEAFF. The DNA for the CDR3 is TGTGCCAGCAGTGAATTAGGAGGCATGAACACTGAAGCTTTCTTT.

The chain joins TRBV29-1 to TRBJ2-2, with 13 bases identical to TRBD2. The CDR3 totals 15 residues. Germline assignment: CDR1 SQVTM and CDR2 ANQGSEA. The J segment lost 6 bases and the V segment lost 4 bases, leaving 5 bases of the junction unmatched. CDR3 DNA sequence: TGCAGCGTTGGAGAGGGACTAGCGGGGTCCGGGGAGCTGTTTTTT. Translation: CSVGEGLAGSGELFF.

V is TRBV5-8 and J is TRBJ2-3; D might be TRBD2 (6 bases). CDR3 size: 14 residues. The V end was cut by 5 bases, the J end by 2 bases, with 12 bases between. Germline lookup yields CDR1 SGHTS and CDR2 YDEGEE. The CDR3 region has the DNA TGTGCCAGCAGACGACTAGAAGTCACAGATACGCAGTATTTT. Amino acids: CASRRLEVTDTQYF.

This chain connects TRBV2 to TRBJ2-3; no clear D gene. The CDR3 runs 12 residues. Trimming took off 5 bases at V and 0 bases at J, with 3 bases between the two ends. Per germline, CDR1 SNHLY and CDR2 FYNNEI. This chain's CDR3 is CASSPSTDTQYF. The DNA of the CDR3 is TGTGCCAGCAGTCCGAGCACAGATACGCAGTATTTT. Based on the CDR3 plus reference TRBV2 and TRBJ2-3, the full variable domain is EPEVTQTPSHQVTQMGQEVILRCVPISNHLYFYWYRQILGQKVEFLVSFYNNEISEKSEIFDDQFSVERPDGSNFTLKIRSTKLEDSAMYFCASSPSTDTQYFGPGTRLTVL.

Concerning this clone: One end of the junction fails to match germline, which may point to a read error. The chain joins TRBV28 to TRBJ1-5, with 7 bases matching TRBD1. Germline-derived CDR1 and CDR2 are MDHEN and SYDVKM. CDR3 length: 21 residues. CDR3 nucleotide sequence: TGTGCCAGCAGGTTATGGCGTAGGTACAGGGGCGGACGGTTCGAGGGGCAGCCCCAGCATTTT. Protein sequence: CASRLWRRYRGGRFEGQPQHF.

The V call is TRBV12-3 or TRBV12-4, the J call TRBJ2-5; D is unresolved. Trimming shortened V by 7 bases and J by 10 bases, and 16 bases separated the two germline ends. The CDR3 covers 12 residues. The CDR3 is CASTTAHLDQYF. CDR3 nucleotide sequence: TGTGCCAGCACCACAGCCCATCTGGACCAGTACTTC.

The chain uses TRBV12-5 and TRBJ1-1; D is unresolved. This CDR3 contains 13 residues. V was cut by 2 bases and J by 4 bases, with 8 bases left in between. Germline-derived CDR1 and CDR2 are LGHNT and FRNRAP. CDR3 region: CASGLREGTEAFF. For the CDR3, the DNA is TGTGCTAGTGGTTTGAGGGAGGGCACTGAAGCTTTCTTT. Full variable domain (remainder filled in from reference TRBV12-5 and TRBJ1-1): DARVTQTPRHKVTEMGQEVTMRCQPILGHNTVFWYRQTMMQGLELLAYFRNRAPLDDSGMPKDRFSAEMPDATLATLKIQPSEPRDSAVYFCASGLREGTEAFFGQGTRLTVV.

This clone was recorded only once. The chain joins TRBV6-5 to TRBJ1-1; 7 bases align to TRBD1. With 5 bases clipped from V and 8 bases from J, the junction kept 5 bases outside the gene matches. Germline-derived CDR1 and CDR2 are MNHEY and SVGAGI. The CDR3 consists of 12 residues. In DNA form, the CDR3 reads TGTGCCAGCAGTCCCCGGGACAGAGAAGCTTTCTTT. Translated, it gives CASSPRDREAFF.

This clone was counted only a few times. V gene TRBV10-2 combines with J gene TRBJ1-1; D remains ambiguous. The germline V gene encodes CDR1 WSHSY and CDR2 SAAADI. The V end lost 4 bases, the J end lost 1 base, and 7 bases lay between the germline ends. This CDR3 spans 13 amino acids. The DNA of the CDR3 is TGCGCCAGCAGTGGCGCCAAGAACACTGAAGCTTTCTTT. This sequence encodes CASSGAKNTEAFF.

The chain has TRBV4-1 and TRBJ2-2, with 7 nucleotides matching TRBD1. The CDR3 length is 17 residues. The junction had 10 bases not matched to a gene; V was cut back by 4 bases and J by 2 bases. CDR1 and CDR2 from the germline V gene are MGHRA and YSYEKL. The CDR3 DNA reads TGCGCCAGCAGCCCCCGCGGGCGGACAGGCAACACCGGGGAGCTGTTTTTT. Amino acids: CASSPRGRTGNTGELFF.

This chain joins TRBV5-4 and TRBJ1-1, with a possible D match to TRBD1 (6 bases). V lost 0 bases to trimming and J lost 6 bases, with 12 bases between them. CDR3 size: 14 residues. Germline V CDR1 and CDR2: SGHNT, YYREEE (reference sequence). DNA of the CDR3: TGTGCCAGCAGCTTGGGGGGGCTCGCGGCTGAAGCTTTCTTT. It encodes CASSLGGLAAEAFF.

The CDR3 DNA reads as TGTGCCAGCAGCTTAGGCAACCCTCGGAACTATGGCTACACCTTC. Protein sequence: CASSLGNPRNYGYTF. The chain recombines TRBV7-2 with TRBJ1-2; no definite D call. Germline CDR1 SGHTA, CDR2 FQGNSA. The ends were cut back, 1 base at V and 2 bases at J, with 11 bases in the middle. This CDR3 region has 15 residues.

V gene TRBV5-4 combines with J gene TRBJ1-4; a possible D gene is TRBD1 (6 bases). Trimming shortened V by 4 bases and J by 8 bases, and 15 bases separated the two germline ends. Germline V CDR1 and CDR2: SGHNT, YYREEE (reference sequence). CDR3 length: 14 residues. CDR3 nucleotide sequence: TGTGCCAGCAGCATATCAGGGGTGGAGGAAAAACTGTTTTTT. Protein product: CASSISGVEEKLFF.